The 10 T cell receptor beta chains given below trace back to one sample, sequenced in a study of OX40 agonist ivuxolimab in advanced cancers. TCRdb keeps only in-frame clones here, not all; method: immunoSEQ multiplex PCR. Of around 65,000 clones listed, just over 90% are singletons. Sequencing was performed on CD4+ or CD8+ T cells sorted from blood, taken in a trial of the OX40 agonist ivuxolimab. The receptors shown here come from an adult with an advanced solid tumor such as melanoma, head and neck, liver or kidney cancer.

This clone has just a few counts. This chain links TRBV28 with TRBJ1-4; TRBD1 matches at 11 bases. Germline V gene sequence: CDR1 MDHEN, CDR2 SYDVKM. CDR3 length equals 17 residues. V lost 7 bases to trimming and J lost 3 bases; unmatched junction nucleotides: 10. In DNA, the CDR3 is TGTGCCAGCATAGGGACAGGGGGAATGGAAGCTAATGAAAAACTGTTTTTT. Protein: CASIGTGGMEANEKLFF.

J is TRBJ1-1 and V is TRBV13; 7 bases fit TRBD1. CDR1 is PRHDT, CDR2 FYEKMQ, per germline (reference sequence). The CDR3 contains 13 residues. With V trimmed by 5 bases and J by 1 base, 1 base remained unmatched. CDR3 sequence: CASSQGGNTEAFF. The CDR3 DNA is TGTGCCAGCAGCCAGGGGGGGAACACTGAAGCTTTCTTT.

The CDR3 nucleotides are TGTGCCAGCAGCTTTAGCGGGGTTCTTAATGAGCAGTTCTTC. This translates into CASSFSGVLNEQFF. The genes are TRBV27 and TRBJ2-1, with 8 bases that match TRBD2. Germline loops: CDR1 MNHEY, CDR2 SMNVEV (reference sequence). J gave up 7 bases and V 6 bases, and 8 bases lay outside the gene matches. The CDR3 has 14 amino acids.

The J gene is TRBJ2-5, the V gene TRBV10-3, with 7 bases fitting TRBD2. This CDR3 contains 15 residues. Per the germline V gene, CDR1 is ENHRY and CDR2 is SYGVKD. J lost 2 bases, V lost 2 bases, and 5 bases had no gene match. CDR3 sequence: CAISEGGVLQETQYF. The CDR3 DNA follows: TGTGCCATCAGTGAGGGGGGGGTACTTCAAGAGACCCAGTACTTC.

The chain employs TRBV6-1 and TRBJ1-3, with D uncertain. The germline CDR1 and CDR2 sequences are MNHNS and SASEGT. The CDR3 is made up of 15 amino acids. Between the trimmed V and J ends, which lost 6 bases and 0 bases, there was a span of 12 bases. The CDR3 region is CASSTRDNSGNTIYF. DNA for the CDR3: TGTGCCAGCAGCACGAGAGACAACTCTGGAAACACCATATATTTT.

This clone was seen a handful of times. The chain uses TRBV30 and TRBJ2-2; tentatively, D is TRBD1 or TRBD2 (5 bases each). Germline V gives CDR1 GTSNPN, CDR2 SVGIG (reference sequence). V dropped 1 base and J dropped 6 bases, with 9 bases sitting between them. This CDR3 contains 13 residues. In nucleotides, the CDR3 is TGTGCCTGGAGTGACGGGACCGCCGGGGAGCTGTTTTTT. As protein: CAWSDGTAGELFF.

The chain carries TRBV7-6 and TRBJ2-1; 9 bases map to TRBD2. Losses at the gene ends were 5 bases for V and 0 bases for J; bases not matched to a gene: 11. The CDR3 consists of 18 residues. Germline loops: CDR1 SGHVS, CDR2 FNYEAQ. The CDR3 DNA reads TGTGCCAGCAGCCCAGGGGCGGGGGGGCCCTACTCCTACAATGAGCAGTTCTTC. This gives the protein CASSPGAGGPYSYNEQFF.

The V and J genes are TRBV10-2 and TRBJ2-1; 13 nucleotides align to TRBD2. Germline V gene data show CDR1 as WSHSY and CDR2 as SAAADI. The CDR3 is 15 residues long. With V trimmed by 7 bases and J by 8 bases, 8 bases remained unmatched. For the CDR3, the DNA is TGCGCCAGCACGGGACTAGCGGGGACAAGGGATGAGCAGTTCTTC. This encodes CASTGLAGTRDEQFF.

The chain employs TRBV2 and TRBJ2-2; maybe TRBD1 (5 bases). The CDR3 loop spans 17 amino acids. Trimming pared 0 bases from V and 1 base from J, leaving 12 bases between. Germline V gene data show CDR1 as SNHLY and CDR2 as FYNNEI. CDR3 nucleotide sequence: TGTGCCAGCAGTGAAGCGCTTCAGGGATTGAACACCGGGGAGCTGTTTTTT. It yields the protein CASSEALQGLNTGELFF. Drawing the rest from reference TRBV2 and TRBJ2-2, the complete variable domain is EPEVTQTPSHQVTQMGQEVILRCVPISNHLYFYWYRQILGQKVEFLVSFYNNEISEKSEIFDDQFSVERPDGSNFTLKIRSTKLEDSAMYFCASSEALQGLNTGELFFGEGSRLTVL.

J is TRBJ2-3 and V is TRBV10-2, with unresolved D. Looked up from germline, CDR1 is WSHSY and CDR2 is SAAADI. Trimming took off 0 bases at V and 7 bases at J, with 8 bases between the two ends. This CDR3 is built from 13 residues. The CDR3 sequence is CASSESLGNTQYF. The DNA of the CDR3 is TGCGCCAGCAGTGAGTCGTTGGGAAATACGCAGTATTTT.